A single T cell receptor (beta chain) is shown here with its context. CDR1 is SGDLS, CDR2 YYNGEE, per germline. This CDR3 region has 15 residues. The ends lost 2 bases at V and 9 bases at J; junction bases unmatched: 10. These data originate in a study of blood T cell repertoires in COVID-19. Across the whole study: COVID-19 samples collected from the United States, Italy and Spain covered acute and convalescent phases. The analysed material was cDNA or gDNA that came from T cells, B-cell-depleted T cells, or PBMCs.

Per the original data handling: Researchers report that nucleated cell counts were estimated from reference gene primer amplification. This table comes from immunoSEQ multiplex PCR, and its TCRdb copy is limited to in-frame clones, with some not included. V and J calls and clone size are as listed in that table; D and trimming were resolved from the DNA. The sample has 150,000 to 200,000 clones, approximately 90% seen once. The sequencing input was peripheral blood. The chain carries TRBV9 and TRBJ2-2; 7 bases are a match to TRBD1. This clonotype was sampled from a woman aged 80 or over in a cohort sampled during active or convalescent COVID-19. The CDR3 DNA follows: TGTGCCAGCAGCGTTACAGGGGAAGGGGCCAGGGAGCTGTTTTTT. Protein sequence: CASSVTGEGARELFF.